These 25 T cell receptor beta chains originate from one sample sequenced in a study of cytomegalovirus exposure and HLA in healthy donors. The PCR employed 60 Vbeta primers together with 13 Jbeta primers. Sequencing used immunoSEQ multiplex PCR; TCRdb keeps in-frame clones, though not all of them. The data hold 55,000 to 75,000 clones, with 70% to 90% observed a single time. Source material: PBMCs. The receptors were gathered from a man aged 18 to 30 in good health and CMV-seronegative.

The chain links TRBV6-5 to TRBJ2-7, with 10 bases that match TRBD1. Germline V lookup: CDR1 MNHEY, CDR2 SVGAGI. Unmatched junction bases numbered 5, after V lost 5 bases and J lost 4 bases. The CDR3 sequence is 14 residues long. The CDR3 DNA reads TGTGCCAGCAGTCCGACAGGGGGCGCGTACGAGCAGTACTTC. It encodes CASSPTGGAYEQYF.

This clone occurred once. The rearrangement uses TRBV5-4 and TRBJ2-3; 10 nucleotides align to TRBD2. The CDR3 totals 17 residues. Germline values: CDR1 SGHNT, CDR2 YYREEE (reference sequence). Trimming removed 0 bases from V and 5 bases from J; junction bases left unmatched: 9. The CDR3 spells CASSLAPGQRGGDTQYF. In DNA, the CDR3 is TGTGCCAGCAGCTTGGCCCCGGGTCAGCGGGGGGGAGATACGCAGTATTTT.

V usage is TRBV7-2 and J usage is TRBJ2-7, with 7 positions matching TRBD1. The CDR3 loop spans 12 amino acids. Germline V CDR1 and CDR2: SGHTA, FQGNSA. Germline trimming cut 6 bases from V and 5 bases from J; bases unmatched to any gene: 4. The CDR3 region is CASRSQGDEQYF. The CDR3 DNA follows: TGTGCCAGCAGGTCTCAGGGGGACGAGCAGTACTTC.

This clone appeared a single time. The J gene is TRBJ1-1, the V gene TRBV10-3, with 9 bases identical to TRBD1. V was clipped by 6 bases and J by 1 base; unmatched bases: 6. The CDR3 extends over 15 amino acids. The V gene's germline CDR1 is ENHRY and CDR2 SYGVKD. CDR3: CAIRAQGAENTEAFF. As DNA, the CDR3 is TGTGCCATCAGGGCACAGGGGGCCGAGAACACTGAAGCTTTCTTT.

The genes are TRBV4-1 and TRBJ2-5, with D perhaps TRBD2 (6 bases). The CDR3 runs 14 residues. Trimming cost V 2 bases and J 3 bases, with 10 bases left between them. Germline values: CDR1 MGHRA, CDR2 YSYEKL. The DNA of the CDR3 is TGCGCCAGCAGCCAACTGACTAGGGAAGAGACCCAGTACTTC. The encoded protein is CASSQLTREETQYF.

The V gene is TRBV6-5, the J gene TRBJ2-5; D is possibly TRBD1 (5 bases). The CDR3 is 11 residues long. Trimming took off 11 bases at V and 0 bases at J, with 7 bases between the two ends. The V gene's germline CDR1 is MNHEY and CDR2 SVGAGI. CDR3 nucleotide sequence: TGTGCCGTACAGGACCAAGAGACCCAGTACTTC. Protein product: CAVQDQETQYF.

This chain uses TRBV19 with TRBJ2-7; TRBD2 is a possible D gene (6 bases). The CDR3 runs to 14 residues. Germline CDR1 and CDR2: LNHDA and SQIVND (reference sequence). Trimming pared 7 bases from V and 6 bases from J, leaving 19 bases between. The DNA of the CDR3 is TGTGCCAGTACGGAGGGCAGCGGCATTGGCGAGCAGTACTTC. Amino acids: CASTEGSGIGEQYF.

The chain has TRBV25-1 and TRBJ1-4; maybe TRBD1 (5 bases). CDR3 size: 11 residues. V lost 9 bases, J lost 10 bases, and 12 bases lay in between. CDR1 and CDR2 (germline): MGHDK, SYGVNS. DNA of the CDR3: TGTGCCAGTCGAGGGGAGGGAAAACTGTTTTTT. Translation gives CASRGEGKLFF.

The table lists this clone with a few counts. The chain combines TRBV5-1 with TRBJ1-1; D is unclear. V lost 3 bases, J lost 4 bases, and 13 bases lay in between. Germline-derived CDR1 and CDR2 are SGHRS and YFSETQ. This CDR3 comprises 14 residues. The CDR3 sequence: CASSSGLSATEAFF. As DNA, the CDR3 is TGCGCCAGCAGCTCTGGACTCTCGGCCACTGAAGCTTTCTTT.

The genes are TRBV4-1 and TRBJ1-1; the D is unclear. Per germline, CDR1 MGHRA and CDR2 YSYEKL. Between the trimmed V and J ends, which lost 4 bases and 5 bases, there was a span of 11 bases. The CDR3 consists of 13 residues. CDR3 nucleotide sequence: TGCGCCAGCAGCCCCGGCCGGGGAACTGAAGCTTTCTTT. Its translation is CASSPGRGTEAFF.

The gene calls are TRBV10-1 and TRBJ1-1; D perhaps matches TRBD1 (5 bases). Germline CDR1 and CDR2: WNHNN and SYGVQD (reference sequence). Deletions cut 6 bases from V and 5 bases from J, with 7 bases between. The CDR3 runs to 11 residues. CDR3 amino acids: CASSQGTEAFF. The CDR3 DNA is TGCGCCAGCAGCCAGGGAACTGAAGCTTTCTTT.

CDR3 DNA sequence: TGCAGCGGAGATAGGAGCGGGAGCTACAATGAGCAGTTCTTC. The encoded protein is CSGDRSGSYNEQFF. The rearrangement uses TRBV29-1 and TRBJ2-1, with 8 bases fitting TRBD2. V was clipped by 7 bases and J by 3 bases; unmatched bases: 8. The length of the CDR3 is 14 residues. Germline V gene sequence: CDR1 SQVTM, CDR2 ANQGSEA.

V gene TRBV5-4 combines with J gene TRBJ1-1; D might be TRBD1 (5 bases). This CDR3 is 16 amino acids long. Germline CDR1 and CDR2: SGHNT and YYREEE (reference sequence). Trimming stripped 3 bases from V and 6 bases from J, with 21 bases between. CDR3 region: CASSSTGGEVSAEAFF. The CDR3 DNA reads TGTGCCAGCAGCTCTACGGGAGGGGAAGTCAGCGCTGAAGCTTTCTTT.

The chain carries TRBV10-3 and TRBJ2-7, with a weak D call TRBD2 (6 bases). The length of the CDR3 is 15 residues. Trimming removed 2 bases from V and 0 bases from J, with 11 bases in between. The germline CDR1 and CDR2 sequences are ENHRY and SYGVKD. CDR3 loop: CAISEGGTGSYEQYF. For the CDR3, the DNA is TGTGCCATCAGTGAGGGGGGGACGGGCTCCTACGAGCAGTACTTC.

This rearrangement joins TRBV27 to TRBJ1-6; weak D call: TRBD1 (5 bases). The CDR3 is made up of 13 amino acids. V lost 5 bases, J lost 9 bases, and 11 bases lay in between. CDR1 is MNHEY, CDR2 SMNVEV, per germline (reference sequence). The CDR3 here is CASSIPGFSPLHF. In DNA form, the CDR3 reads TGTGCCAGCAGTATCCCAGGGTTTTCACCCCTCCACTTT.

J is TRBJ2-3 and V is TRBV30; D is unresolved. The germline V and J ends were trimmed by 2 bases and 5 bases, with 5 bases remaining between them. Germline lookup yields CDR1 GTSNPN and CDR2 SVGIG (reference sequence). CDR3 length: 11 residues. The CDR3 region is CAWSSRDTQYF. The CDR3 DNA sequence: TGTGCCTGGAGTTCCAGAGATACGCAGTATTTT.

V and J are TRBV30 and TRBJ1-4; D unclear. The CDR3 is 14 amino acids. The germline V gene encodes CDR1 GTSNPN and CDR2 SVGIG (reference sequence). The ends were cut back, 2 bases at V and 6 bases at J, with 13 bases in the middle. CDR3 DNA: TGTGCCTGGAGTAAGGGTGGCGGGGATGAAAAACTGTTTTTT. It is translated as CAWSKGGGDEKLFF.

This sequence joins TRBV25-1 and TRBJ2-1, with a weak D call TRBD2 (5 bases). V was shortened by 7 bases and J by 5 bases, with 15 bases between the two germline ends. Germline CDR1 MGHDK, CDR2 SYGVNS. The CDR3 runs 14 residues. This CDR3 is CASKRRTLNNEQFF. CDR3 in DNA: TGTGCCAGCAAAAGACGGACTTTGAACAATGAGCAGTTCTTC.

This clone has just a few counts. This rearrangement joins TRBV7-3 to TRBJ1-2; possible D gene TRBD1, 6 bases. Germline V gene lookup returns CDR1 SGHTA and CDR2 FQGTGA. The CDR3 consists of 14 residues. V shed 3 bases and J shed 7 bases, with 15 bases lying between them. CDR3 sequence: CASSFSGDNGGYTF. Written as DNA, the CDR3 is TGTGCCAGCAGCTTTTCTGGGGACAACGGTGGCTACACCTTC.

The genes are TRBV6-5 and TRBJ1-2, with TRBD1 matching over 7 bases. The germline gives CDR1 MNHEY, CDR2 SVGAGI. With 5 bases clipped from V and 2 bases from J, the junction kept 8 bases outside the gene matches. This CDR3 is built from 15 residues. The CDR3 loop is CASSRIGTVNYGYTF. As DNA, the CDR3 is TGTGCCAGCAGTCGCATAGGGACAGTAAACTATGGCTACACCTTC.

In regard to this clone: One junction end does not reproduce the germline sequence, and a read error may be involved. The chain uses TRBV30 and TRBJ1-3, with 8 bases matching TRBD1. The length of the CDR3 is 15 residues. In germline, CDR1 is GTSNPN, CDR2 SVGIG (reference sequence). This chain's CDR3 is CAWSAGGQGGDTIYF. The CDR3, as DNA: TGTGCCTGGAGTGCGGGAGGACAGGGTGGAGACACCATATATTTT.

This chain uses TRBV28 with TRBJ2-7; tentative D call: TRBD1 (6 bases). Germline CDR1 is MDHEN and CDR2 is SYDVKM. This CDR3 contains 13 residues. V dropped 7 bases and J dropped 6 bases, with 16 bases sitting between them. The CDR3 bases are TGTGCCAGCACCTACAGGGTGGGGTCCGAGCAGTACTTC. Translated, it gives CASTYRVGSEQYF.

V is TRBV30 and J is TRBJ2-1; a possible D gene is TRBD2 (5 bases). The CDR3 runs 12 residues. Germline CDR1 reads GTSNPN; CDR2 reads SVGIG (reference sequence). CDR3 nucleotides: TGTGCGGCGGGCAGGCAACCCGGTGAGCAGTTCTTC. Its protein is CAAGRQPGEQFF.

V is TRBV28 and J is TRBJ1-6, with 9 bases lining up with TRBD1. Unmatched junction bases numbered 7, after V lost 5 bases and J lost 8 bases. Germline CDR1 reads MDHEN; CDR2 reads SYDVKM. The CDR3 totals 15 residues. CDR3 residues: CASSPRQGGDSPLHF. DNA for the CDR3: TGTGCCAGCAGTCCTCGACAGGGGGGGGATTCACCCCTCCACTTT.

The chain joins TRBV5-1 to TRBJ2-5; 8 positions agree with TRBD1. V shed 5 bases and J 2 bases; nucleotides not matched to a gene: 11. Per the germline V gene, CDR1 is SGHRS and CDR2 is YFSETQ. The CDR3 has 16 residues. The CDR3 sequence: CASSSRQGNWQETQYF. The CDR3, as DNA: TGCGCCAGCAGTTCCCGACAGGGGAATTGGCAAGAGACCCAGTACTTC.